Following are 21 T cell receptor beta chains from one sample sequenced in a study of OX40 agonist ivuxolimab in advanced cancers. Profiling relied on immunoSEQ multiplex PCR, and the TCRdb table lists in-frame clones only, not all of them. Of tens of thousands of clones listed, about four fifths are singletons. The sample here was CD4+ or CD8+ T cells sorted from blood, taken in a trial of the OX40 agonist ivuxolimab. Receptors originate from an adult with an advanced solid tumor such as melanoma, head and neck, liver or kidney cancer.

The chain couples TRBV30 to TRBJ1-1; tentative D call: TRBD1 (6 bases). CDR3 size: 13 residues. V dropped 0 bases and J dropped 8 bases, with 13 bases sitting between them. Per the germline V gene, CDR1 is GTSNPN and CDR2 is SVGIG (reference sequence). CDR3 nucleotide sequence: TGTGCCTGGAGTGTAGGGAGGACAGCCGAAGCTTTCTTT. Encoded protein: CAWSVGRTAEAFF.

This clone was detected only a few times. The chain uses TRBV2 and TRBJ1-2; tentative D call: TRBD1 (6 bases). Per germline, CDR1 SNHLY and CDR2 FYNNEI. This CDR3 has 15 amino acids. Trimming left V 9 bases short and J 5 bases short, with 22 bases between. In DNA, the CDR3 is TGTGCCAGTGAACCGGAAGAGGACAGTATTTATGGCTACACCTTC. It codes for CASEPEEDSIYGYTF. Together with reference TRBV2 and TRBJ1-2, the CDR3 gives the full variable domain: EPEVTQTPSHQVTQMGQEVILRCVPISNHLYFYWYRQILGQKVEFLVSFYNNEISEKSEIFDDQFSVERPDGSNFTLKIRSTKLEDSAMYFCASEPEEDSIYGYTFGSGTRLTVV.

The chain links TRBV7-9 to TRBJ2-7; 8 nucleotides line up with TRBD2. The CDR3 length is 13 residues. Per the germline V gene, CDR1 is SEHNR and CDR2 is FQNEAQ (reference sequence). V was clipped by 6 bases and J by 4 bases; unmatched bases: 5. CDR3 DNA: TGTGCCAGCAGGGCTAGCGGGTCTTACGAGCAGTACTTC. Translating gives CASRASGSYEQYF.

The chain carries TRBV7-8 and TRBJ2-7; no clear D gene. Per the germline V gene, CDR1 is SGHVS and CDR2 is FQNEAQ. V lost 0 bases and J lost 0, with 3 bases in between. There are 13 residues in the CDR3. The CDR3 DNA follows: TGTGCCAGCAGCTTAGCGGTCTCCTACGAGCAGTACTTC. Its translation is CASSLAVSYEQYF.

V is TRBV19 and J is TRBJ2-1, with a possible D match to TRBD1 (5 bases). V gave up 3 bases and J gave up 4 bases, with 10 bases separating them. Per the germline V gene, CDR1 is LNHDA and CDR2 is SQIVND (reference sequence). The CDR3 spans 14 residues. In DNA form, the CDR3 reads TGTGCCAGTAGTATCCTGACAGCTTACAATGAGCAGTTCTTC. Its translation is CASSILTAYNEQFF.

CDR3 region: CASSIEGETQYF. The CDR3 DNA is TGTGCCAGTAGTATAGAAGGAGAGACCCAGTACTTC. The J gene is TRBJ2-5, the V gene TRBV19; D not certain. Trimming left V 0 bases short and J 4 bases short, with 3 bases between. CDR1 is LNHDA, CDR2 SQIVND, per germline (reference sequence). The CDR3 length is 12 residues. The whole variable domain, filled in from reference TRBV19 and TRBJ2-5, reads DGGITQSPKYLFRKEGQNVTLSCEQNLNHDAMYWYRQDPGQGLRLIYYSQIVNDFQKGDIAEGYSVSREKKESFPLTVTSAQKNPTAFYLCASSIEGETQYFGPGTRLLVL.

V gene TRBV19 combines with J gene TRBJ2-7, with TRBD2 matching over 9 bases. V lost 3 bases and J lost 2; bases outside the gene matches: 5. The CDR3 covers 15 residues. The V gene's germline CDR1 is LNHDA and CDR2 SQIVND (reference sequence). CDR3 DNA: TGTGCCAGTAGTATGGTAGCGGGAGTCCCCTACGAGCAGTACTTC. It encodes CASSMVAGVPYEQYF.

This clone was counted a few times. The chain couples TRBV15 to TRBJ1-3, with D unclear. V was pared by 0 bases and J by 3 bases, with 6 bases between. The CDR3 loop spans 14 amino acids. CDR1 is LNHNV and CDR2 is YYDKDF in the germline V gene (reference sequence). The CDR3: CATSRETNGNTIYF. CDR3 nucleotides: TGTGCCACCAGCAGAGAGACGAATGGAAACACCATATATTTT.

The J gene is TRBJ2-7, the V gene TRBV7-6, with 9 positions matching TRBD2. Per the germline V gene, CDR1 is SGHVS and CDR2 is FNYEAQ. V shed 4 bases, J shed 0 bases, and the junction held 7 bases outside the gene matches. The CDR3 has 16 amino acids. CDR3 sequence: CASSSSLAGISYEQYF. The CDR3 bases are TGTGCCAGCAGCTCATCCCTAGCGGGGATCTCCTACGAGCAGTACTTC.

The chain is built from TRBV5-3 and TRBJ2-3; the D gene is possibly TRBD2 (6 bases). Being an ORF, TRBV5-3 has a function that is uncertain. This CDR3 is 18 amino acids long. The V gene lost 4 bases and the J gene lost 0 bases, with 21 bases spanning the gap. CDR3 coding DNA: TGTGCCAGAAGCCTGCCCGGGGTAGCGGAAGCTAGCACAGATACGCAGTATTTT. As protein: CARSLPGVAEASTDTQYF.

The chain links TRBV18 to TRBJ1-2; perhaps TRBD1 as D (6 bases). Per germline, CDR1 KGHSH and CDR2 LQKENI. The V gene lost 1 base and the J gene lost 5 bases, with 17 bases spanning the gap. This CDR3 contains 16 residues. CDR3 sequence reads: CASSPLSPDSSYGYTF. CDR3 coding DNA: TGTGCCAGCTCACCACTCTCCCCGGACAGCTCGTATGGCTACACCTTC.

The rearrangement uses TRBV7-9 and TRBJ1-2; D is perhaps TRBD1 (5 bases). The germline V and J ends were trimmed by 3 bases and 8 bases, with 16 bases remaining between them. Germline CDR1 reads SEHNR; CDR2 reads FQNEAQ (reference sequence). The CDR3 covers 14 residues. DNA for the CDR3: TGTGCCAGCAGCTTTAGGGGCGTAGACTTAGGCTACACCTTC. Translating gives CASSFRGVDLGYTF.

The chain combines TRBV6-1 with TRBJ2-2, with TRBD2 matching over 15 bases. CDR3 length: 19 amino acids. The J segment lost 0 bases and the V segment lost 1 base, leaving 3 bases of the junction unmatched. Per germline, CDR1 MNHNS and CDR2 SASEGT. The CDR3 here is CASSEGGLAGGPNTGELFF. The CDR3 region has the DNA TGTGCCAGCAGTGAAGGGGGACTAGCGGGAGGACCGAACACCGGGGAGCTGTTTTTT.

The rearrangement uses TRBV2 and TRBJ1-1, with D hard to call. The CDR3 length is 11 residues. The V end lost 7 bases, the J end lost 1 base, and 4 bases lay between the germline ends. Germline V gene sequence: CDR1 SNHLY, CDR2 FYNNEI. The CDR3 DNA is TGTGCCAGCAAGCGGAACACTGAAGCTTTCTTT. This codes for CASKRNTEAFF. The full variable domain, with the rest looked up from reference TRBV2 and TRBJ1-1, is EPEVTQTPSHQVTQMGQEVILRCVPISNHLYFYWYRQILGQKVEFLVSFYNNEISEKSEIFDDQFSVERPDGSNFTLKIRSTKLEDSAMYFCASKRNTEAFFGQGTRLTVV.

The chain employs TRBV7-8 and TRBJ2-1, with D perhaps matching TRBD2 (7 bases). Germline V lookup: CDR1 SGHVS, CDR2 FQNEAQ. V was clipped by 5 bases and J by 4 bases, with 18 bases between them. This CDR3 has 16 residues. This CDR3 reads CASSPGEGTRYNEQFF. The CDR3 nucleotides read TGTGCCAGCAGCCCGGGGGAGGGGACAAGATACAATGAGCAGTTCTTC.

This clone ranks as large. The chain employs TRBV2 and TRBJ1-1, with D perhaps matching TRBD1 (5 bases). CDR3 length equals 14 residues. Trimming cost V 7 bases and J 5 bases, with 17 bases left between them. From germline, CDR1 is SNHLY and CDR2 FYNNEI. CDR3: CASTKGGAVTEAFF. CDR3 sequence (DNA): TGTGCCAGCACCAAGGGAGGGGCGGTGACTGAAGCTTTCTTT.

The chain uses TRBV29-1 and TRBJ2-5; D remains ambiguous. CDR1 SQVTM and CDR2 ANQGSEA come from the germline V gene. The CDR3 loop spans 13 amino acids. Trimming pared 7 bases from V and 7 bases from J, leaving 19 bases between. CDR3 region: CSALHSVPGTQYF. The CDR3 region has the DNA TGCAGCGCACTCCACTCGGTCCCCGGGACCCAGTACTTC. Combining the CDR3 with reference TRBV29-1 and TRBJ2-5 gives the whole variable domain SAVISQKPSRDICQRGTSLTIQCQVDSQVTMMFWYRQQPGQSLTLIATANQGSEATYESGFVIDKFPISRPNLTFSTLTVSNMSPEDSSIYLCSALHSVPGTQYFGPGTRLLVL.

CDR3: CASSFLGVNYGYTF. Written as DNA, the CDR3 is TGTGCCAGCAGTTTTTTGGGAGTTAACTATGGCTACACCTTC. The V call is TRBV28, the J call TRBJ1-2; D is ambiguous. V lost 3 bases to trimming and J lost 1 base, with 9 bases between them. This CDR3 region has 14 residues. In germline, CDR1 is MDHEN, CDR2 SYDVKM.

CDR3: CASSPRDSSYEQYF. The CDR3, as DNA: TGTGCCAGCAGCCCCCGGGACAGTTCCTACGAGCAGTACTTC. V is TRBV13 and J is TRBJ2-7; 7 bases fit TRBD1. With 5 bases clipped from V and 1 base from J, the junction kept 5 bases outside the gene matches. Germline V gene lookup returns CDR1 PRHDT and CDR2 FYEKMQ (reference sequence). This CDR3 has 14 residues.

This clone has just one count. The genes are TRBV6-1 and TRBJ2-5; the match to TRBD1 covers 7 bases. The CDR3 covers 17 residues. Losses at the gene ends were 2 bases for V and 5 bases for J; bases not matched to a gene: 14. Per the germline V gene, CDR1 is MNHNS and CDR2 is SASEGT. The CDR3: CASSEPRPTGFPETQYF. The CDR3 nucleotides are TGTGCCAGCAGTGAACCCCGACCGACAGGGTTTCCCGAGACCCAGTACTTC.

The chain is built from TRBV28 and TRBJ2-7; 8 positions agree with TRBD2. Germline trimming cut 3 bases from V and 5 bases from J; bases unmatched to any gene: 6. Germline assignment: CDR1 MDHEN and CDR2 SYDVKM. This CDR3 is built from 14 residues. The CDR3 nucleotides read TGTGCCAGCAGTTTTCGCGGGAGGACCAACGAGCAGTACTTC. Translating it yields CASSFRGRTNEQYF.